Listed below are T cell receptor beta chains from one sample, sequenced in a study of CD8+ T cells in alopecia areata. Here immunoSEQ multiplex PCR was the method, and the copy in TCRdb shows in-frame clones only, minus some. This sample has some 190,000 clones, with around three fifths found just once. Source: CD4+ T cells sorted from blood, taken at week 24, from a patient treated with tofacitinib. Receptor source: a human donor with alopecia areata. The CDR3 runs from the conserved cysteine through the conserved F or W. Fields, in order: clone size, J gene, D gene, V gene, CDR3 protein, CDR3 DNA. The D gene is left open where the match is weak. Clone size is stated in some rows and not others, as once, few, many or a class when expanded.

- TRBJ1-6 - TRBV6-6 CASSYSDGDSPLHF TGTGCCAGCAGTTACTCGGACGGGGATTCACCCCTCCACTTT
- TRBJ1-2 - TRBV29-1 CSVVTPRRGYTF TGCAGCGTCGTCACTCCGAGGAGAGGCTACACCTTC
- TRBJ2-7 - TRBV29-1 CSVEDLGAPYEQYF TGCAGCGTTGAAGATCTAGGGGCTCCCTACGAGCAGTACTTC
once TRBJ1-2 TRBD1 TRBV5-6 CASSSMDRDNYGYTF TGTGCCAGCAGCTCGATGGACAGGGATAACTATGGCTACACCTTC
- TRBJ2-7 TRBD2 TRBV6-5 CATTKRDLVSYEQYF TGTGCCACCACGAAGCGGGACCTAGTCTCCTACGAGCAGTACTTC
- TRBJ2-1 - TRBV30 CAWAGPNRNEQFF TGTGCCTGGGCGGGGCCTAATAGGAATGAGCAGTTCTTC
few TRBJ1-1 - TRBV28 CASSYWANTEAFF TGTGCCAGCAGTTATTGGGCGAACACTGAAGCTTTCTTT
few TRBJ1-5 TRBD1 TRBV7-2 CASSPRGDQPQHF TGTGCCAGCAGCCCCAGGGGGGATCAGCCCCAGCATTTT
- TRBJ2-7 TRBD2 TRBV6-1 CASSEARGTSTYEQYF TGTGCCAGCAGTGAAGCGCGAGGGACTAGCACCTACGAGCAGTACTTC
- TRBJ1-2 - TRBV11-2 CASSLGTGSNYGYTF TGTGCCAGCAGCTTAGGAACAGGGAGTAACTATGGCTACACCTTC
- TRBJ1-2 - TRBV14 CASTQGPSISLGGYTF TGTGCCAGCACCCAAGGACCTAGTATCTCCCTCGGAGGCTACACCTTC
- TRBJ1-5 - TRBV15 CATSRDPVSNQPQHF TGTGCCACCAGCAGGGACCCAGTATCGAATCAGCCCCAGCATTTT
once TRBJ1-2 - TRBV30 CAWSLGARGYTF TGTGCCTGGAGTTTGGGGGCGCGGGGCTACACCTTC
few TRBJ2-3 - TRBV2 CASSRTGRDTQYF TGTGCCAGCAGTCGCACCGGGCGGGATACGCAGTATTTT
few TRBJ1-2 - TRBV7-2 CASQSTPAYGYGYTF TGTGCCAGCCAATCAACGCCCGCTTATGGATATGGCTACACCTTC
- TRBJ2-5 - TRBV5-4 CASSHDREETQYF TGTGCCAGCAGCCATGACCGGGAGGAGACCCAGTACTTC
once TRBJ1-4 - TRBV29-1 CSVSQGTEFF TGCAGCGTCTCACAGGGAACTGAGTTTTTT
- TRBJ1-2 - TRBV25-1 CASSEFNREEYGYTF TGTGCCAGCAGTGAATTTAACAGGGAGGAGTATGGCTACACCTTC
- TRBJ2-7 - TRBV9 CASSVGISHEQYF TGTGCCAGCAGCGTAGGTATATCCCACGAGCAGTACTTC
few TRBJ2-2 - TRBV2 CASSVGGNTGELFF TGTGCCAGCAGTGTTGGAGGGAACACCGGGGAGCTGTTTTTT
- TRBJ1-5 - TRBV4-3 CASSLRAGNNQPQHF TGCGCCAGCAGCCTTAGGGCCGGTAACAATCAGCCCCAGCATTTT
- TRBJ1-2 - TRBV30 CAWSALDMSHGYTF TGTGCCTGGAGTGCTCTAGACATGTCTCATGGCTACACCTTC
- TRBJ1-1 TRBD1 TRBV19 CASSPDRVGTEAFF TGTGCCAGTAGCCCGGACAGGGTGGGCACTGAAGCTTTCTTT
- TRBJ1-1 - TRBV29-1 CSAPGASSTEAFF TGCAGCGCCCCGGGCGCCTCCAGCACTGAAGCTTTCTTT
- TRBJ2-3 - TRBV11-2 CASSLGAGTQYF TGTGCCAGCAGCTTAGGAGCGGGTACGCAGTATTTT
- TRBJ2-7 TRBD2 TRBV29-1 CSHSGTSGGDEQYF TGCAGCCACTCCGGGACTAGCGGGGGGGACGAGCAGTACTTC
- TRBJ2-1 TRBD2 TRBV29-1 CSVASGAAVYNEQFF TGCAGCGTCGCTAGCGGGGCAGCCGTCTACAATGAGCAGTTCTTC
- TRBJ1-5 - TRBV2 CASSEGAGQPQHF TGTGCCAGCAGTGAGGGGGCTGGCCAGCCCCAGCATTTT
- TRBJ2-6 - TRBV27 CASSWLTGANVLTF TGTGCCAGCAGCTGGTTGACTGGGGCCAACGTCCTGACTTTC
- TRBJ2-7 - TRBV7-9 CASSLEGGPYEQYF TGTGCCAGCAGCTTAGAGGGTGGGCCCTACGAGCAGTACTTC
- TRBJ1-2 - TRBV6-6 CASSSGAYGYTF TGTGCCAGCAGTTCCGGGGCCTATGGCTACACCTTC
- TRBJ2-3 - TRBV5-1 CASSPHAQRGSTDTQYF TGCGCCAGCAGCCCCCATGCCCAACGGGGGAGCACAGATACGCAGTATTTT
- TRBJ2-7 - TRBV25-1 CASSDSRALEQYF TGTGCCAGCAGTGATTCCAGGGCACTAGAGCAGTACTTC
- TRBJ2-7 - TRBV6-1 CASSQITGLYEQYF TGTGCCAGCAGTCAGATAACGGGACTTTACGAGCAGTACTTC
few TRBJ2-7 - TRBV6-1 CASLAQDRRGYEQYF TGTGCCAGCTTAGCGCAGGACCGCCGTGGATACGAGCAGTACTTC
- TRBJ2-1 - TRBV2 CASSVGDSSYNEQFF TGTGCCAGCAGTGTAGGGGACTCCAGCTACAATGAGCAGTTCTTC
once TRBJ1-2 TRBD1 TRBV9 CASSPTTGDYGYTF TGTGCCAGCAGCCCGACGACAGGGGACTATGGCTACACCTTC
many TRBJ1-3 - TRBV18 CASSFGNSGNTIYF TGTGCCAGCTCATTCGGAAACTCTGGAAACACCATATATTTT
few TRBJ2-2 - TRBV2 CASRSAVQSTGELFF TGTGCCAGCAGATCAGCCGTACAGTCTACCGGGGAGCTGTTTTTT
- TRBJ2-7 - TRBV30 CAWRDVRQYYEQYF TGTGCCTGGAGAGATGTCCGGCAGTACTACGAGCAGTACTTC
- TRBJ1-1 - TRBV2 CASRGIGDSMNTEAFF TGTGCCAGCAGAGGAATCGGGGACTCTATGAACACTGAAGCTTTCTTT
- TRBJ2-2 TRBD1 TRBV7-6 CASSGDRASGELFF TGTGCCAGCAGCGGGGACAGGGCGAGCGGGGAGCTGTTTTTT
- TRBJ1-2 - TRBV5-1 CASSLTGDPNYGYTF TGCGCCAGCAGCTTAACAGGCGACCCTAACTATGGCTACACCTTC
few TRBJ1-5 - TRBV30 CAWSVQQVIQPQHF TGTGCCTGGAGTGTCCAACAGGTAATCCAGCCCCAGCATTTT
- TRBJ2-3 - TRBV11-2 CASSLFSTATDTQYF TGTGCCAGCAGCTTATTTTCGACGGCCACAGATACGCAGTATTTT
once TRBJ1-6 - TRBV4-3 CASSPVLNNSPLHF TGCGCCAGCAGCCCAGTGTTAAATAATTCACCCCTCCACTTT
- TRBJ1-1 - TRBV7-2 CASSLRRNTEAFF TGTGCCAGCAGCTTACGAAGGAACACTGAAGCTTTCTTT
- TRBJ2-5 - TRBV7-3 CASSGGASETQYF TGTGCCAGCAGCGGGGGGGCGTCGGAGACCCAGTACTTC
- TRBJ1-1 - TRBV20-1 CSAIEGTEAFF TGCAGTGCTATTGAGGGTACTGAAGCTTTCTTT
- TRBJ2-2 TRBD1 TRBV4-3 CASSQENRGLGELFF TGCGCCAGCAGCCAAGAGAACAGGGGGCTCGGGGAGCTGTTTTTT
- TRBJ1-1 - TRBV9 CASSVEGFTEAFF TGTGCCAGCAGCGTAGAGGGGTTCACTGAAGCTTTCTTT
- TRBJ2-2 TRBD2 TRBV4-3 CASSLLAGGNTGELFF TGCGCCAGCAGCCTCTTAGCGGGGGGAAACACCGGGGAGCTGTTTTTT
- TRBJ1-1 - TRBV29-1 CSVVSTVNTEAFF TGCAGCGTTGTGTCGACAGTGAACACTGAAGCTTTCTTT
- TRBJ2-1 TRBD2 TRBV5-1 CASSPWLAANNEQFF TGCGCCAGCAGCCCCTGGCTAGCGGCTAACAATGAGCAGTTCTTC
- TRBJ2-4 TRBD2 TRBV2 CASSGKASGGNIQYF TGTGCCAGCAGTGGTAAGGCTAGCGGAGGAAACATTCAGTACTTC
- TRBJ2-2 TRBD2 TRBV7-2 CASSFSGGVTGELFF TGTGCCAGCAGCTTCAGCGGGGGGGTCACCGGGGAGCTGTTTTTT
- TRBJ1-1 - TRBV30 CAWGEWTEAFF TGTGCCTGGGGGGAATGGACTGAAGCTTTCTTT
many TRBJ1-2 - TRBV7-9 CASSLGSGYTF TGTGCCAGCAGCTTAGGGTCTGGCTACACCTTC
- TRBJ2-3 TRBD2 TRBV5-1 CASSFGRGAYTDTQYF TGCGCCAGCAGCTTCGGGCGGGGGGCTTACACAGATACGCAGTATTTT